This T cell receptor beta chain appears in the sequencing data of a study of beta chain features in type 1 diabetes. Study results and caveats: Shorter TCRB CDR3s, moderately but significantly so, were found in Type 1 diabetes patients in all four CD4+ subsets.

All of the isolated RNA was reverse transcribed, so expressed TCRB transcripts were sequenced. Some clones are missing from TCRdb's copy, which holds only in-frame ones; the method was immunoSEQ multiplex PCR. The sample yields more than 200,000 clones, around 16% seen once. For this clone: Antigen: not known. Distinct nucleotide sequences in the sample also encode this CDR3.

Per the germline V gene, CDR1 is MGHRA and CDR2 is YSYEKL. J lost 4 bases, V lost 0 bases, and 5 bases had no gene match. The length of the CDR3 is 17 residues. The rearrangement joins TRBV4-1 to TRBJ2-1; the match to TRBD2 covers 11 bases. The specimen sequenced was naive CD4+ T cells from blood. This receptor was obtained from a man aged 25-45 years with type 1 diabetes. CDR3 nucleotides: TGCGCCAGCAGCCAAGATCGAGGGACTAGCGGTTACAATGAGCAGTTCTTC. Translation: CASSQDRGTSGYNEQFF.